This T cell receptor (beta chain) was identified in a study of cytomegalovirus exposure and HLA in healthy donors. The germline gives CDR1 MNHNS, CDR2 SASEGT. This CDR3 contains 12 residues. V lost 9 bases and J lost 5, with 13 bases in between. Researchers ran the PCR with 60 Vbeta and 13 Jbeta primers. Using immunoSEQ multiplex PCR, the repertoire was profiled, and TCRdb retains in-frame clones only, with some absent. The sample shows about 160,000 clones, 76% of them seen only once. The sequence was collected from a man in his 60s in good health and CMV-seronegative. Sequencing used PBMCs. The V and J genes are TRBV6-1 and TRBJ1-1; D possibly corresponds to TRBD1 (5 bases). The CDR3 coding sequence is TGTGCCAGTACCGGGGGGGGGACTGAAGCTTTCTTT. It encodes CASTGGGTEAFF.